This is a list of T cell receptor beta chains from one sample in a study of Graves' ophthalmopathy and Graves' hyperthyroidism. Via MiXCR, TCRdb re-called the multiplex PCR reads, giving one row per CDR3 protein. The sample lists about 620,000 distinct CDR3 sequences, 22% occurring once. Material: peripheral blood. The receptor source for this set is a woman in her late teens or twenties with stable Graves' hyperthyroidism. Some clones in this sample may be carry-over from other donors' samples. The CDR3 runs from the conserved cysteine through the conserved F or W. D genes are given only for firm matches. Expanded clones get a size class; other rows say once, few or many, or leave the size out.

d_gene: TRBD1; abundance: many; j_gene: TRBJ2-7; v_gene: TRBV20-1; CDR3nt: TGCAGTGCTGCACAGGGGAACGAGCAGTACTTC; CDR3aa: CSAAQGNEQYF
d_gene: NA; abundance: many; j_gene: TRBJ2-5; v_gene: TRBV2; CDR3nt: TGTGCCAGCACGGGGCTGCTGGTGGAGACCCAGTACTTC; CDR3aa: CASTGLLVETQYF
d_gene: TRBD1; abundance: NA; j_gene: TRBJ1-1; v_gene: TRBV5-1; CDR3nt: TGCGCCAGCAGCTATAACGGACAGGGGGCTTTCTTT; CDR3aa: CASSYNGQGAFF
d_gene: NA; abundance: few; j_gene: TRBJ2-7; v_gene: TRBV6-2/TRBV6-3; CDR3nt: TGTGCCAGCAGTTACTACCCCCAGGCGGAGCAGTACTTC; CDR3aa: CASSYYPQAEQYF
d_gene: NA; abundance: few; j_gene: TRBJ1-5; v_gene: TRBV7-9; CDR3nt: TGTGCCAGCAGCTTATCGGGAGAGGGTCAGCCCCAGCATTTT; CDR3aa: CASSLSGEGQPQHF
d_gene: NA; abundance: many; j_gene: TRBJ2-5; v_gene: TRBV12-3/TRBV12-4; CDR3nt: TGTGCCAGCGTCTCCCTTAGACGGGGGGCCTCGCGAGTCCAAGAGACCCAGTACTTC; CDR3aa: CASVSLRRGASRVQETQYF
d_gene: TRBD2; abundance: NA; j_gene: TRBJ2-7; v_gene: TRBV4-1; CDR3nt: TGCGCCAGCAGCCAAGCTAGCGGGGGGGCTTACGAGCAGTACTTC; CDR3aa: CASSQASGGAYEQYF
d_gene: TRBD1; abundance: NA; j_gene: TRBJ1-1; v_gene: TRBV5-1; CDR3nt: TGCGCCAGCAGCCCGGGACAGGGGGCGCCGGACACTGAAGCTTTCTTT; CDR3aa: CASSPGQGAPDTEAFF
d_gene: NA; abundance: many; j_gene: TRBJ1-2; v_gene: TRBV6-1; CDR3nt: TGTGCCAGCAGTGCCACCGCGGGGACGGCTAACTATGGCTACACCTTC; CDR3aa: CASSATAGTANYGYTF
d_gene: TRBD1; abundance: few; j_gene: TRBJ1-5; v_gene: TRBV6-1; CDR3nt: TGTGCCAGCAGCCCCTCAGGGGGGGGTCAGCCCCAGCATTTT; CDR3aa: CASSPSGGGQPQHF
d_gene: NA; abundance: many; j_gene: TRBJ1-1; v_gene: TRBV20-1; CDR3nt: TGCAGTGCTAGTAGGGAGGGAGAAGGTAGCGCTGAAGCTTTCTTT; CDR3aa: CSASREGEGSAEAFF
d_gene: NA; abundance: many; j_gene: TRBJ1-6; v_gene: TRBV7-9; CDR3nt: TGTGCCAGCAGCTTAGCAGTCCCGGAGGGTAACCTCCTCCACTTT; CDR3aa: CASSLAVPEGNLLHF
d_gene: NA; abundance: many; j_gene: TRBJ1-1; v_gene: TRBV6-1; CDR3nt: TGTGCCAGCAGTAGAATCCAGGTACCCTCTGGGGCTTTCTTT; CDR3aa: CASSRIQVPSGAFF
d_gene: TRBD1; abundance: NA; j_gene: TRBJ1-2; v_gene: TRBV12-3/TRBV12-4; CDR3nt: TGTGCCAGCAGTCAACAGGGGGGCTATGGCTACACCTTC; CDR3aa: CASSQQGGYGYTF
d_gene: TRBD1; abundance: few; j_gene: TRBJ2-5; v_gene: TRBV9; CDR3nt: TGTGCCAGCAGCGTGGGGGACAGGACTGAAGAGACCCAGTACTTC; CDR3aa: CASSVGDRTEETQYF
d_gene: NA; abundance: many; j_gene: TRBJ2-2; v_gene: TRBV12-5; CDR3nt: TGTGCTAGTGGTTTGCCCCCGGGACATAACACCGGGGAGCTGTTTTTT; CDR3aa: CASGLPPGHNTGELFF
d_gene: NA; abundance: once; j_gene: TRBJ1-5; v_gene: TRBV6-5; CDR3nt: TGTGCCAGCAGTTACTCGAACCCGGCTGGCAATCAGCCCCAGCATTTT; CDR3aa: CASSYSNPAGNQPQHF
d_gene: NA; abundance: many; j_gene: TRBJ1-5; v_gene: TRBV6-4; CDR3nt: TGTGCCAGCAGTGACTCCCTCTCCGACAGAGAGGAGGGACGCAGCAATCAGCCCCAGCATTTT; CDR3aa: CASSDSLSDREEGRSNQPQHF
d_gene: NA; abundance: few; j_gene: TRBJ2-7; v_gene: TRBV5-1; CDR3nt: TGCGCCAGCAGAGGAAGGGACTCCTACGAGCAGTACTTC; CDR3aa: CASRGRDSYEQYF
d_gene: NA; abundance: NA; j_gene: TRBJ2-7; v_gene: TRBV27; CDR3nt: TGTGCCAGCAGTTTATCGGGAGCGGGCGTCAAGGTTGGCAACGAGCAGTACTTC; CDR3aa: CASSLSGAGVKVGNEQYF
d_gene: NA; abundance: many; j_gene: TRBJ1-1; v_gene: TRBV7-9; CDR3nt: TGTGCCAGCAGCTTATTGCAGGGCACTGAAGCTTTCTTT; CDR3aa: CASSLLQGTEAFF
d_gene: NA; abundance: NA; j_gene: TRBJ2-7; v_gene: TRBV6-2/TRBV6-3; CDR3nt: TGTGCCAGCAGTTCCCCCGGGCAGGCCGCCTACGAGCAGTACTTC; CDR3aa: CASSSPGQAAYEQYF
d_gene: NA; abundance: few; j_gene: TRBJ2-7; v_gene: TRBV4-3; CDR3nt: TGCGCCAGCAGCCAAGATCGAAAGGGCTCCTACGAGCAGTACTTC; CDR3aa: CASSQDRKGSYEQYF
d_gene: TRBD2; abundance: NA; j_gene: TRBJ2-7; v_gene: TRBV6-2/TRBV6-3; CDR3nt: TGTGCCAGCAGCGACATCGCTAGCGGGAGAAAAGAGCAGTACTTC; CDR3aa: CASSDIASGRKEQYF
d_gene: NA; abundance: few; j_gene: TRBJ1-3; v_gene: TRBV5-6; CDR3nt: TGTGCCAGCAGCCTAAACTTGGCCTACTCTGGAAACACCATATATTTT; CDR3aa: CASSLNLAYSGNTIYF
d_gene: NA; abundance: many; j_gene: TRBJ1-1; v_gene: TRBV29-1; CDR3nt: TGCAGCGTTGAAAGCACTGAAGCTTTCTTT; CDR3aa: CSVESTEAFF
d_gene: NA; abundance: many; j_gene: TRBJ1-5; v_gene: TRBV28; CDR3nt: TGTGCCAGCAGTCTCGCTACTCTTGTGAATTTT; CDR3aa: CASSLATLVNF
d_gene: NA; abundance: many; j_gene: TRBJ2-7; v_gene: TRBV28; CDR3nt: TGTGCCAGCAGCTTCCGGGACGAGCAGTACTTC; CDR3aa: CASSFRDEQYF
d_gene: NA; abundance: few; j_gene: TRBJ2-7; v_gene: TRBV11-2; CDR3nt: TGTGCCAGCAGCCAACAACGCTACGAGCAGTACTTC; CDR3aa: CASSQQRYEQYF
d_gene: TRBD1; abundance: NA; j_gene: TRBJ2-7; v_gene: TRBV19; CDR3nt: TGTGCCAGTAGTATGATCCCGGGACAGGGGTTCCACGAGCAGTACTTC; CDR3aa: CASSMIPGQGFHEQYF
d_gene: NA; abundance: many; j_gene: TRBJ1-6; v_gene: TRBV12-3/TRBV12-4; CDR3nt: TGTGCCAGCAGAACCGGGTCCTCCTATAATTCACCCCTCCACTTT; CDR3aa: CASRTGSSYNSPLHF
d_gene: NA; abundance: many; j_gene: TRBJ2-4; v_gene: TRBV4-2; CDR3nt: TGTGCCAGCAGCCAAGATAACAGGCCCCACCGGTTC; CDR3aa: CASSQDNRPHRF
d_gene: TRBD2; abundance: few; j_gene: TRBJ2-7; v_gene: TRBV7-8; CDR3nt: TGTGCCAGCAGCCCGGAGGGACTAGCGGGAGTCGAGCAGTACTTC; CDR3aa: CASSPEGLAGVEQYF
d_gene: NA; abundance: many; j_gene: TRBJ1-2; v_gene: TRBV30; CDR3nt: TGTGCCTGGAGTGTAGGGCCGACCTATGGCTACACCTTC; CDR3aa: CAWSVGPTYGYTF
d_gene: NA; abundance: many; j_gene: TRBJ2-7; v_gene: TRBV28; CDR3nt: TGTGCCAGCAGGGGGGGGGCTTCCTACGAGCAGTACTTC; CDR3aa: CASRGGASYEQYF
d_gene: TRBD1; abundance: many; j_gene: TRBJ1-2; v_gene: TRBV12-3/TRBV12-4; CDR3nt: TGTGCCAGCAGTGCGGGGACAGGCAACTATGGCTACACCTTC; CDR3aa: CASSAGTGNYGYTF
d_gene: NA; abundance: many; j_gene: TRBJ2-5; v_gene: TRBV10-3; CDR3nt: TGTGCCATCAGACCTACACAGGGCAGGGAGACCCAGTACTTC; CDR3aa: CAIRPTQGRETQYF
d_gene: NA; abundance: many; j_gene: TRBJ1-1; v_gene: TRBV5-1; CDR3nt: TGCGCCAGCAGCTGGCTCTCTTCAGGGGTGAACACTGAAGCTTTCTTT; CDR3aa: CASSWLSSGVNTEAFF
d_gene: NA; abundance: NA; j_gene: TRBJ1-2; v_gene: TRBV5-6; CDR3nt: TGTGCCAGCATACCGGGGCTGGGCAGGGAGGACTATGGCTACACCTTC; CDR3aa: CASIPGLGREDYGYTF
d_gene: NA; abundance: few; j_gene: TRBJ1-5; v_gene: TRBV20-1; CDR3nt: TGCAGTGCTTCTGGGTCGGGGGGCAATCAGCCCCAGCATTTT; CDR3aa: CSASGSGGNQPQHF
d_gene: TRBD2; abundance: many; j_gene: TRBJ2-7; v_gene: TRBV12-3/TRBV12-4; CDR3nt: TGTGCCAGCAGTTTAGCCTTCACTAGCGAGAAGTACTTC; CDR3aa: CASSLAFTSEKYF
d_gene: NA; abundance: few; j_gene: TRBJ2-2; v_gene: TRBV20-1; CDR3nt: TGCAGTGCTAGATCGGGACACCAAAACACCGGGGAGCTGTTTTTT; CDR3aa: CSARSGHQNTGELFF
d_gene: NA; abundance: NA; j_gene: TRBJ1-5; v_gene: TRBV6-2/TRBV6-3; CDR3nt: TGTGCCAGCAGTTACCCGTTGGGCAATCAGCCCCAGCATTTT; CDR3aa: CASSYPLGNQPQHF
d_gene: TRBD1; abundance: many; j_gene: TRBJ2-5; v_gene: TRBV20-1; CDR3nt: TGCAGTGCTACCCGACAGGGAGAGACCCAGTACTTC; CDR3aa: CSATRQGETQYF
d_gene: TRBD2; abundance: many; j_gene: TRBJ2-7; v_gene: TRBV6-2/TRBV6-3; CDR3nt: TGTGCCAGCAGTATTAGCGGGGGCTCCTACGAGCAGTACTTC; CDR3aa: CASSISGGSYEQYF
d_gene: TRBD2; abundance: NA; j_gene: TRBJ2-7; v_gene: TRBV15; CDR3nt: TGTGCCACCAGCACGGGACTAGCGGGAGGTCCCTTCTACGAGCAGTACTTC; CDR3aa: CATSTGLAGGPFYEQYF